A selection of T cell receptor beta chains follows, all from one sample in a study of CD8+CD57+ T cells in acquired aplastic anemia. TCRdb ran MiXCR on the reads and lists one entry per CDR3 protein. The sample contains roughly 420,000 distinct CDR3 sequences, about 70% of which appear only once. The sequenced material came from sorted CD4+, CD8+, or CD8+CD57+ T cells (not recorded which) from PBMCs. Receptor source: a human donor in good health, serving as a control. Both conserved end residues are part of each CDR3. Fields, in order: CDR3 DNA, CDR3 protein, D gene, V gene, J gene, clone size, CDR3 length. D genes are given only for firm matches. A clone size is listed for some rows: how often the clone was seen (once, few, many), or a class if it is expanded.

TGCGCCAGCAGCTTGGCCGGGGTGGCTGAAGCTTTCTTT,CASSLAGVAEAFF,NA,TRBV5-1,TRBJ1-1,many,13
TGTGCCAGCAGCTTAGGAGCGGACAGCGGTGAGCAGTTCTTC,CASSLGADSGEQFF,NA,TRBV11-1,TRBJ2-1,once,14
TGTGCCACCAGTGGTAGCGGGGGCCACCGCACAGATACGCAGTATTTT,CATSGSGGHRTDTQYF,TRBD2,TRBV24-1,TRBJ2-3,few,16
TGTGCCAGCAGCTTCCGGGAGGATACGCAGAGTTTTCGTTACTTC,CASSFREDTQSFRYF,TRBD2,TRBV7-2,TRBJ2-1,NA,15
TGTGCCAGCAGCCGCCAGGGGGGCAGACAACAGCCCCAGTACTTC,CASSRQGGRQQPQYF,NA,TRBV7-6,TRBJ2-7,NA,15
TGTGCCAGCAGTCTATGGACAGGGCACAGGAACACCTTC,CASSLWTGHRNTF,TRBD1,TRBV6-5,TRBJ1-2,NA,13
TGTGCCAGCAGCTACCCGTACACTGAAGCTTTCTTT,CASSYPYTEAFF,NA,TRBV7-2,TRBJ1-1,NA,12
TGTGCCAGCAGCTTAATCGGGAGGGAGGAGCAGTTCTTC,CASSLIGREEQFF,TRBD2,TRBV13,TRBJ2-1,NA,13
TGTGCCAGCAGCGTGGACAGGGACAATGAGCAGTTCTTC,CASSVDRDNEQFF,TRBD1,TRBV7-9,TRBJ2-1,NA,13
TGCGCCAGCAGCTTGGGTCGGGTGGGGAACACTGAAGCTTTCTTT,CASSLGRVGNTEAFF,NA,TRBV5-1,TRBJ1-1,many,15
TGTGCCAGCAGCGTAACTAGCGGGACTAGGAACGGATATTTT,CASSVTSGTRNGYF,NA,TRBV9,TRBJ1-3,NA,14
TGTGCCAGCAGCGGATCTCGGCGAACCGGGGAGCTGTTTTTT,CASSGSRRTGELFF,NA,TRBV5-4,TRBJ2-2,once,14
TGTGCCATCAGTGGGCAGGACAGCGATAGTTCCCCCCTCCACTTT,CAISGQDSDSSPLHF,NA,TRBV10-3,TRBJ1-6,NA,15
TGTGCCAGCAGTGTGGCGAAGGGTGGGGAGACCCAGTACTTC,CASSVAKGGETQYF,NA,TRBV2,TRBJ2-5,NA,14
TGTGCCAGCAGCCGGCAGGGTGGTATCACCGGGGCGCTGCATTTT,CASSRQGGITGALHF,NA,TRBV2,TRBJ1-5,NA,15
TGTGCCAGCACCACCCTCGATCCGGGAAGGAACTATGGCTACACCTTC,CASTTLDPGRNYGYTF,NA,TRBV2,TRBJ1-2,NA,16
TGTGCTAGCAGTTTTACAAGGGTGATTGGCACCGGGGAGCTGTTTTTT,CASSFTRVIGTGELFF,NA,TRBV5-1,TRBJ2-2,NA,16
TGTGCCAGCAGTTACGGGACCCAGGGTGCCAATGAGCAGTTCTTC,CASSYGTQGANEQFF,NA,TRBV2,TRBJ2-1,NA,15
TGTGCCAGTAGGAGTACGGGGATTGGGAGTGAAAAACTGTTTTTT,CASRSTGIGSEKLFF,NA,TRBV19,TRBJ1-4,many,15
TGCAGCGTTGGGGCCAGGGATCAGCCCCAGCATTTT,CSVGARDQPQHF,NA,TRBV29-1,TRBJ1-5,NA,12
TGTGCCAGCAGTTTATCAGGGCCGAACACTGAAGCTTTC,CASSLSGPNTEAF,NA,TRBV12-3/TRBV12-4,TRBJ2-6,few,13
TGTGCCAGCAGCCTCAGAGGGGACCTGGGTAACACCGGGGAGCTGTTTTTT,CASSLRGDLGNTGELFF,NA,TRBV7-9,TRBJ2-2,NA,17
TGTGCCAGCAGCATACTGCGGGAGAGCAATCAGCTTACTTTT,CASSILRESNQLTF,NA,TRBV7-9,TRBJ1-1,NA,14
TGTGCCAGCAGCGAAGCTGGGGTAGGACAAGAGACCCAGTACTTC,CASSEAGVGQETQYF,NA,TRBV2,TRBJ2-5,NA,15
TGTGCCACCAGCGGACGCGGGCTGCAGGGGAGGGAGACCCAGTACTTC,CATSGRGLQGRETQYF,NA,TRBV15,TRBJ2-5,NA,16
TGTGCCACCAGCAGAACCGCGGCAGCACAAGAGACCCAATACTTC,CATSRTAAAQETQYF,NA,TRBV15,TRBJ2-5,few,15
TGTGCCATCAGTGATCGGGGGCCTACTGAAGCTTTCTTT,CAISDRGPTEAFF,NA,TRBV5-1,TRBJ1-1,NA,13
TGTGCCATCAGTGAGATGGACAGCCCGAACTATGGCTACACCTTC,CAISEMDSPNYGYTF,NA,TRBV10-3,TRBJ1-2,few,15
TGCGCCAGCAGCCAAGGTGACAGGAGAGGGCACAATGAGCAGTTCTTC,CASSQGDRRGHNEQFF,NA,TRBV4-3,TRBJ2-1,many,16
TGTGCCAGCAGGTCCAGCCAGGTCAATCAGCCCCAGCACTTT,CASRSSQVNQPQHF,NA,TRBV7-2,TRBJ1-5,NA,14
TGTGCCAGCTCACCACGGGACGACGAGCAGTACTTC,CASSPRDDEQYF,NA,TRBV18,TRBJ2-7,many,12
TGCAGTGCTACGGGGGGATTGGGGAGCGAGCAGTACTTC,CSATGGLGSEQYF,TRBD2,TRBV20-1,TRBJ2-7,NA,13
TGTGCCAGCAGCTTTCTCGCGGTCGGTGGCATATATTTT,CASSFLAVGGIYF,NA,TRBV5-8,TRBJ1-3,NA,13
TGTGCCAGCAGCGTAGGGCTAGGGGTCGAGCAGTACTTC,CASSVGLGVEQYF,NA,TRBV2,TRBJ2-7,NA,13
TGCAGTGCTAGAGTCGGCGGATCCCGCAATGAGCAGTTCTTC,CSARVGGSRNEQFF,NA,TRBV20-1,TRBJ2-1,NA,14
TGCAGTGCTAGGACAAACAGACATCAGCCCCAGCATTTT,CSARTNRHQPQHF,NA,TRBV20-1,TRBJ1-5,NA,13
TGTGCCAGCAGCCGGACTGGCGGGCCCTCCGGTGGGCTGTTTTTT,CASSRTGGPSGGLFF,NA,TRBV7-3,TRBJ2-2,NA,15
TGTGCCAGCAGCGGAGCCCTAGGGAAACAACTGTTTTTT,CASSGALGKQLFF,NA,TRBV9,TRBJ1-4,NA,13
TGCAGTGCGACAGAGAGATCCGACTCGGAAGCTTTCTTT,CSATERSDSEAFF,NA,TRBV20-1,TRBJ1-1,NA,13
TGTGCCAGCAGCTTCCCAGCCGGACCCCTCCACTTT,CASSFPAGPLHF,NA,TRBV7-2,TRBJ1-6,few,12
TGTGCCAGCAGCAGAGATAAGAATCAGCCCCAGCAGTTT,CASSRDKNQPQQF,NA,TRBV7-3,TRBJ1-5,NA,13
TGTGCCAGTAGTAAGGAGGCGGTGAATCCAGAAGCTCACTTT,CASSKEAVNPEAHF,NA,TRBV19,TRBJ1-6,NA,14
TGTGCCAGCAGCCTATCGTCTAGCGGGGCCCGAGGGCATGAGCAATTCTTC,CASSLSSSGARGHEQFF,TRBD2,TRBV12-3/TRBV12-4,TRBJ2-1,NA,17
TGTGCCAGCAGCGGGAACGGGGTCAACTATGCCCAGACCTTC,CASSGNGVNYAQTF,NA,TRBV9,TRBJ1-2,NA,14
TGTGCCAGCAGCGGGAGGGCCGATGGCGGGGAGCTGTTTTTT,CASSGRADGGELFF,TRBD2,TRBV6-1,TRBJ2-2,NA,14
TGTGCCTGGAGGGGGATACCCGCTAACTATGGCTACACCTTC,CAWRGIPANYGYTF,NA,TRBV30,TRBJ1-2,many,14
TGTGCCAGCAGCTCGGCCGGGGGGGATGCGACAGATACGCAGTATTTT,CASSSAGGDATDTQYF,TRBD2,TRBV5-5,TRBJ2-3,NA,16
TGCAGTGCTAGAGGGCTAGCGGCGGGTTATGGCTACACCTTC,CSARGLAAGYGYTF,NA,TRBV20-1,TRBJ1-2,NA,14
TGCAGCGCTAGGGCTTCCATCCAAGGTGATGAGCAGTCCTTC,CSARASIQGDEQSF,NA,TRBV20-1,TRBJ2-1,NA,14
TGTGCCAGCAGCTCGGGACTAGCGGGGGCACAGTATTTT,CASSSGLAGAQYF,TRBD2,TRBV5-8,TRBJ2-3,NA,13
TGTGCCATCAGTGGCAGGAGCACAGATACGCAGTATTTT,CAISGRSTDTQYF,NA,TRBV10-3,TRBJ2-3,many,13
TGTGCCAGCAGTGAATCAGGCTACCCTGGAGACACCATATATTTT,CASSESGYPGDTIYF,NA,TRBV25-1,TRBJ1-3,NA,15
TGTGCCAGCAGTGAAGAAGCGGGAAACACTAAAGCGTATTTT,CASSEEAGNTKAYF,TRBD2,TRBV2,TRBJ2-3,NA,14
TGCAGTGCTAGCGGGGGTGGGGATGGCGCCATCTTC,CSASGGGDGAIF,NA,TRBV29-1,TRBJ1-2,NA,12
TGCGCCAGCAGCTTGAAGAGGCAGGGGGGAAGTTTTGGGGCCGGCACTGAAGCTTTCTTT,CASSLKRQGGSFGAGTEAFF,TRBD1,TRBV5-1,TRBJ1-1,many,20
TGTGCCAGCAGTAAAGGGTGGACTAGCGGGACCACCGGGGAGCTGTTTTTT,CASSKGWTSGTTGELFF,TRBD2,TRBV6-2/TRBV6-3,TRBJ2-2,few,17
TGTGCCAGTAGGGGGGGGGCGACTAATGAAAAACTGTTTTTT,CASRGGATNEKLFF,NA,TRBV19,TRBJ1-4,NA,14
TGTGCCAGCAGCACCCTTGGCGGGAACACTGAAGCTTTCTTT,CASSTLGGNTEAFF,NA,TRBV7-8,TRBJ1-1,once,14
TGCGCCAGCATCTTTATCCTTAACTTCGAGACCCAGGCCTACGAGCAGTACTTC,CASIFILNFETQAYEQYF,NA,TRBV5-1,TRBJ2-7,NA,18